This is a list of T cell receptor beta chains from one sample in a study of beta chain features in type 1 diabetes. The data were produced by immunoSEQ multiplex PCR, yet TCRdb's version contains in-frame clones alone and is incomplete. Of fewer than 350,000 clones listed, approximately 8.1% are singletons. Input material: central memory CD4+ T cells from blood. Every receptor here comes from a woman between 18 and 30 years old in good health. CDR3s include the opening cysteine and the closing phenylalanine or tryptophan. D genes are given only for firm matches. Clone size is shown for a subset of rows, as once, few, many or a class of expanded clone.

v_gene	j_gene	len	abundance	d_gene	CDR3aa	CDR3nt
TRBV18	TRBJ1-4	14	few	NA	CASSPQTQNEKLFF	TGTGCCAGCTCACCACAGACACAAAATGAAAAACTGTTTTTT
TRBV5-4	TRBJ1-1	16	many	TRBD1	CASSRSRDREHTEAFF	TGTGCCAGCAGCCGGTCTCGGGACAGGGAGCACACTGAAGCTTTCTTT
TRBV6-1	TRBJ2-2	15	NA	NA	CASCGALRDSGELFF	TGTGCCAGCTGTGGGGCACTAAGGGATTCGGGGGAGCTGTTTTTT
TRBV4-2	TRBJ2-5	13	NA	NA	CASSQDQEETQYF	TGTGCCAGCAGCCAAGATCAGGAAGAGACCCAGTACTTC
TRBV5-1	TRBJ2-5	14	NA	NA	CASRGGPSQETQYF	TGCGCCAGCCGCGGCGGGCCAAGCCAAGAGACCCAGTACTTC
TRBV2	TRBJ2-3	15	NA	NA	CASSKQGWSTDTQYF	TGTGCCAGCAGCAAACAGGGTTGGAGCACAGATACGCAGTATTTT
TRBV30	TRBJ2-7	16	few	NA	CAWSAPRAGKVYEQYF	TGTGCCTGGAGTGCCCCAAGGGCAGGAAAAGTGTACGAGCAGTACTTC
TRBV12-2	TRBJ1-1	18	many	NA	CASRLATKRSALNTEAFF	TGTGCAAGTCGCTTAGCGACTAAACGGTCAGCCTTGAACACTGAAGCTTTCTTT
TRBV4-3	TRBJ1-2	14	NA	NA	CASSQDGPGTGYTF	TGCGCCAGCAGCCAAGATGGCCCAGGGACTGGCTACACCTTC
TRBV6-5	TRBJ2-1	16	NA	TRBD2	CASSYSLAGAYNEQFF	TGTGCCAGCAGTTACTCGCTAGCGGGAGCCTACAATGAGCAGTTCTTC
TRBV7-2	TRBJ2-1	12	NA	NA	CASSLSRQGQFF	TGTGCCAGCAGCTTATCACGGCAGGGGCAGTTCTTC
TRBV7-6	TRBJ2-2	14	few	NA	CASSDRRTTGELFF	TGTGCCAGCAGCGATCGACGGACTACCGGGGAGCTGTTTTTT
TRBV5-6	TRBJ2-5	12	NA	NA	CASSLFRETQYF	TGTGCCAGCAGCTTATTCCGAGAGACCCAGTACTTC
TRBV29-1	TRBJ1-2	13	few	TRBD1	CSLAPTGDYGYTF	TGCAGCTTGGCACCGACAGGGGACTATGGCTACACCTTC
TRBV7-3	TRBJ1-1	14	few	NA	CASSLTGTDTEAFF	TGTGCCAGCAGCTTAACTGGGACGGACACTGAAGCTTTCTTT
TRBV7-8	TRBJ2-7	14	NA	NA	CASIPSRRSHEQYF	TGTGCCAGCATCCCTAGCCGTAGGTCCCACGAGCAGTACTTC
TRBV6-1	TRBJ2-5	15	few	TRBD2	CASRSLAGVSETQYF	TGTGCCAGCAGGAGCCTAGCGGGGGTATCAGAGACCCAGTACTTC
TRBV5-6	TRBJ2-7	15	few	TRBD2	CASSQLAGGTYEQYF	TGTGCCAGCAGCCAACTAGCGGGAGGGACCTACGAGCAGTACTTC
TRBV29-1	TRBJ2-3	14	NA	TRBD1	CSVEDRGVTDTQYF	TGCAGCGTTGAGGACAGGGGCGTCACAGATACGCAGTATTTT
TRBV29-1	TRBJ2-7	16	few	TRBD2	CSVVLGTRGSPYEQYF	TGCAGCGTTGTTCTAGGGACTCGCGGGAGTCCCTACGAGCAGTACTTC
TRBV7-9	TRBJ1-5	13	NA	NA	CASSRALNQPQHF	TGTGCCAGCAGCCGTGCCCTTAATCAGCCCCAGCATTTT
TRBV7-2	TRBJ2-1	16	NA	NA	CASSLRLVGTYNEQFF	TGTGCCAGCAGCTTAAGACTAGTAGGAACCTACAATGAGCAGTTCTTC
TRBV28	TRBJ1-6	14	few	NA	CASSFGRQNSPLHF	TGTGCCAGCAGTTTTGGCAGGCAAAATTCACCCCTCCACTTT